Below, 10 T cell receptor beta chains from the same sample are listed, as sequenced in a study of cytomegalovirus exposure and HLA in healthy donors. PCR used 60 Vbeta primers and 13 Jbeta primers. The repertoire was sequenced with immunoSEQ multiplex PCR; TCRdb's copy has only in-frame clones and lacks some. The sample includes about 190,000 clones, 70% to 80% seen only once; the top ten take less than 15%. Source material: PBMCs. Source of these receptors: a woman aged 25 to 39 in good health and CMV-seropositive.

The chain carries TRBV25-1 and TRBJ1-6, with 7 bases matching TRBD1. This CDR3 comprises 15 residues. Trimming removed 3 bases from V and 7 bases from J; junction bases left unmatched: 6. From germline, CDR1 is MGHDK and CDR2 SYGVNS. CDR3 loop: CASSDYRGTNSPLHF. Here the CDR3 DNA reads TGTGCCAGCAGTGATTACAGGGGAACGAATTCACCCCTCCACTTT. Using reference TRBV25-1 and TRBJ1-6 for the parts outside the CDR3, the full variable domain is EADIYQTPRYLVIGTGKKITLECSQTMGHDKMYWYQQDPGMELHLIHYSYGVNSTEKGDLSSESTVSRIRTEHFPLTLESARPSHTSQYLCASSDYRGTNSPLHFGNGTRLTVT.

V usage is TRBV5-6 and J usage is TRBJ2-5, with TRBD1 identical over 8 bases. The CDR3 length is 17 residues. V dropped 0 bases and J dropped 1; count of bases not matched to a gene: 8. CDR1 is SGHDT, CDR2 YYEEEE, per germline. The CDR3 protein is CASSLVAGGQGQETQYF. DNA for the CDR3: TGTGCCAGCAGCTTGGTGGCCGGAGGACAGGGCCAAGAGACCCAGTACTTC.

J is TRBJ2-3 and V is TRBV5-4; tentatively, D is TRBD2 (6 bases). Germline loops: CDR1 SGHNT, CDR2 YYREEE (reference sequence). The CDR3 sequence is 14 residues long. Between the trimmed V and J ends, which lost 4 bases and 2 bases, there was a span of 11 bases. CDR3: CASSGRLDTDTQYF. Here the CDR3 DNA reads TGTGCCAGCAGCGGCAGACTAGACACAGATACGCAGTATTTT.

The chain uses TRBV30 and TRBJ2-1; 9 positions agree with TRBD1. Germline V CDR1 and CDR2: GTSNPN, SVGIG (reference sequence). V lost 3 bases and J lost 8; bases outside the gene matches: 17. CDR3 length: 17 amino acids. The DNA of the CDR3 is TGTGCCTGGAGGACACTCTTAACAGGGGGCGCGGGCCATGAGCAGTTCTTC. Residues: CAWRTLLTGGAGHEQFF.

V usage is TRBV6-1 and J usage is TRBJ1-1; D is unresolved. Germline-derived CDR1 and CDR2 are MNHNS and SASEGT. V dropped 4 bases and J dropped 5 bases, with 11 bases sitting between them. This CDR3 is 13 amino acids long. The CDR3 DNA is TGTGCCAGCAGTGTAGGAGGAAATACTGAAGCTTTCTTT. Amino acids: CASSVGGNTEAFF.

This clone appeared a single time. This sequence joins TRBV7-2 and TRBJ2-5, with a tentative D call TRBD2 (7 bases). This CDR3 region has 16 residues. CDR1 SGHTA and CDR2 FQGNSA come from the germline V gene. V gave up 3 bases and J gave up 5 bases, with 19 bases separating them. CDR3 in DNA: TGTGCCAGCAGCTTGAGTGGGGGGGCCTTAGTTGAGACCCAGTACTTC. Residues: CASSLSGGALVETQYF.

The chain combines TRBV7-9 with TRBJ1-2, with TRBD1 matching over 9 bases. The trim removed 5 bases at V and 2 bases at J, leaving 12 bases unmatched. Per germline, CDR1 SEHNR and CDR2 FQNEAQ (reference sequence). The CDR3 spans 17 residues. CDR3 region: CASSPTNPGQGNYGYTF. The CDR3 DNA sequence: TGTGCCAGCAGCCCAACTAATCCGGGACAGGGAAACTATGGCTACACCTTC.

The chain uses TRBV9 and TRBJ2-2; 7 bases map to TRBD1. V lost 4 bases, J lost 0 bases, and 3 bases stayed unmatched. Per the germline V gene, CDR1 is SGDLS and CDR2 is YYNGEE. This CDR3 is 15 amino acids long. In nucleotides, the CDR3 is TGTGCCAGCAGCACAGGGACAGCGAACACCGGGGAGCTGTTTTTT. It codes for CASSTGTANTGELFF.

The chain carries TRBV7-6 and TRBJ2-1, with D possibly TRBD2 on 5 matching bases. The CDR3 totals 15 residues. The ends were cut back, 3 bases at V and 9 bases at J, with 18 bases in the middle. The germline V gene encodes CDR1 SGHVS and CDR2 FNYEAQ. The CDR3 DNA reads TGTGCCAGCAGCTTCTCTGGGCGGGCCCGGGGTGAGCAGTTCTTC. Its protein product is CASSFSGRARGEQFF.

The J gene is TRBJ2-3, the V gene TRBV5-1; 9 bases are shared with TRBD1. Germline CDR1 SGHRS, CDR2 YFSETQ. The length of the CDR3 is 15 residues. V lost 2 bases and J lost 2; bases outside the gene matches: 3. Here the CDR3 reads CASSFTGGYTDTQYF. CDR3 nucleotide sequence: TGCGCCAGCAGCTTCACAGGGGGCTACACAGATACGCAGTATTTT.